This TCR beta chain is drawn from a study of cytomegalovirus exposure and HLA in healthy donors. The study ran its PCR with 60 Vbeta and 13 Jbeta primers. Clones were sequenced by immunoSEQ multiplex PCR, and TCRdb holds only the in-frame ones, with some missing. The sample records over 110,000 clones, roughly 79% being singletons. The receptor was derived from a man younger than 30 in good health and CMV-seronegative. Material: PBMCs.

Here the CDR3 DNA reads TGTGCCAGCCGGCGGGGGGCACGCACAGATACGCAGTATTTT. Its protein product is CASRRGARTDTQYF. V and J are TRBV2 and TRBJ2-3, with 8 bases identical to TRBD2. The CDR3 totals 14 residues. The germline V gene has CDR1 SNHLY and CDR2 FYNNEI. The V segment lost 8 bases and the J segment 1 base; nucleotides outside the gene matches: 5. The entire variable domain, with the rest obtained from reference TRBV2 and TRBJ2-3, is as follows: EPEVTQTPSHQVTQMGQEVILRCVPISNHLYFYWYRQILGQKVEFLVSFYNNEISEKSEIFDDQFSVERPDGSNFTLKIRSTKLEDSAMYFCASRRGARTDTQYFGPGTRLTVL.